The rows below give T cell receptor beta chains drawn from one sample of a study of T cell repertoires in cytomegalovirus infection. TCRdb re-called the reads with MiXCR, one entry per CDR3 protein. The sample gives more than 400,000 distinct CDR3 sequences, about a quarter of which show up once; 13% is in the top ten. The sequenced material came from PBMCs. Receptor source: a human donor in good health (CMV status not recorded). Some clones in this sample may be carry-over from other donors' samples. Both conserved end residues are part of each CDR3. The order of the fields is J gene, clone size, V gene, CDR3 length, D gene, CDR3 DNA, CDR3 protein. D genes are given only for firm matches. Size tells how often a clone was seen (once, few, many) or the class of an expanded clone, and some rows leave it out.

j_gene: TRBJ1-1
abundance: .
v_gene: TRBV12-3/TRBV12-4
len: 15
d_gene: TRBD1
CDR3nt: TGTGCCAGCAGGGACCGGGCAGGGGGGAATACTGAAGCTTTCTTT
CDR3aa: CASRDRAGGNTEAFF

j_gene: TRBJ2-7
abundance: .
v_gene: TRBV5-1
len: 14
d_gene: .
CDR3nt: TGCGCCAGCAGCCTTACGGGACATGGCTACGAGCAGTACTTC
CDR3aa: CASSLTGHGYEQYF

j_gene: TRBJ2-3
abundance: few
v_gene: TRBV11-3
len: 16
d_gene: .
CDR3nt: TGTGCCAGCAGCTTAATGGCAGGGGGGAGCACAGATACGCAGTATTTT
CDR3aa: CASSLMAGGSTDTQYF

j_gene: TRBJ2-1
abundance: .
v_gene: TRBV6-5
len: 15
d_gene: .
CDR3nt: TGTGCCAGCAGTGTCCTAAGGGCTATCTACAATGAGCAGTTCTTC
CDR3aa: CASSVLRAIYNEQFF

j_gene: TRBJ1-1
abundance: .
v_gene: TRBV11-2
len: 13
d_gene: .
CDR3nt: TGTGCCAGCAGAAAGCTAATGCAGGGGGAAGCTTTCTTT
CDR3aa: CASRKLMQGEAFF

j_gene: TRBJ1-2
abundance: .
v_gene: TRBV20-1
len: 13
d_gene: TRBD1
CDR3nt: TGCAGTGTCCCGGACAGGGGAGACTATGGCTACACCTTC
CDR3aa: CSVPDRGDYGYTF

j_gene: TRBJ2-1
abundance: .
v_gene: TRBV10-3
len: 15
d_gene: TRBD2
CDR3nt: TGTGCCATCAGAGCACTAGCGGGAGCAAGTAATGAGCAGTTCTTC
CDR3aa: CAIRALAGASNEQFF

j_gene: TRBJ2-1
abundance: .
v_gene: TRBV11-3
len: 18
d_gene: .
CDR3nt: TGTGCCAGCAGCCCGCCCCCGTGGGCCAGGGCCTCCTACAATGAGCAGTTCTTC
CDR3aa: CASSPPPWARASYNEQFF

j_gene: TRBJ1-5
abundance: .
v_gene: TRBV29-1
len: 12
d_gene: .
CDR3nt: TGCAGCGTTGCCTCACAGGGACAGCCCCAGCATTTT
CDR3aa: CSVASQGQPQHF

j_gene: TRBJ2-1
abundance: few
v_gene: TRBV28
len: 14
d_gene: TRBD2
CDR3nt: TGTGCCAGCCAACCTCCAACCGCGGGAGTTGAGCAGTTCTTC
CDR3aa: CASQPPTAGVEQFF

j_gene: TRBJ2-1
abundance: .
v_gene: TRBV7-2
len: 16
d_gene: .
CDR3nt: TGTGCCAGCAGCTTAGAGGGCGTCAGCTCCTACAATGAGCAGTTCTTC
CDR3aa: CASSLEGVSSYNEQFF

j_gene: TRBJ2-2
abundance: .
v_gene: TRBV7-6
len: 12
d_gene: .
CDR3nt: TGTGCCAGCAGCCGAGAAACCGGGGAGCTGTTTTTT
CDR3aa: CASSRETGELFF

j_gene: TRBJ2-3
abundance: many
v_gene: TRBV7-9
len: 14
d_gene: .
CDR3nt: TGTGCCAGCAGCTTAGATGGCTTTACAGATACGCAGTATTTT
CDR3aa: CASSLDGFTDTQYF

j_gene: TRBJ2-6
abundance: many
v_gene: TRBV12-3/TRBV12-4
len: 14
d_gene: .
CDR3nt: TGTGCCAGCACCCGACAGCCTGGGGCCAACGTCCTGACTTTC
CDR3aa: CASTRQPGANVLTF

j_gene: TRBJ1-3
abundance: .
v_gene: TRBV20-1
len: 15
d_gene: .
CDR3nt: TGCAGTGCTAGTTATGGGGGGCAAGGTGGAAACACCATATATTTT
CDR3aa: CSASYGGQGGNTIYF

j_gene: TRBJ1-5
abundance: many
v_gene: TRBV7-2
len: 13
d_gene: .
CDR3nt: TGTGCCAGCAGCTGGGGGGGGGATCAGCCCCAGCATTTT
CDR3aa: CASSWGGDQPQHF

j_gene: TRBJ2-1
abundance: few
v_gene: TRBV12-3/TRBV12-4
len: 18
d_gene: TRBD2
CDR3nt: TGTGCCAGCAGCGGGACTAGCGGGAGGGCCTGGTTCTACAATGAGCAGTTCTTC
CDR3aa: CASSGTSGRAWFYNEQFF